The next 2 T cell receptor beta chains were all read from a single sample in a study of blood T cell repertoires in COVID-19. Clones were read by immunoSEQ multiplex PCR, and TCRdb kept only the in-frame ones, dropping some. The table shows some 530,000 clones, with more than 85% occurring only once. The sequenced material came from PBMCs or T cells enriched from blood (not recorded which). All receptors derive from a woman aged 55-75 years who had recovered from COVID-19.

V is TRBV7-8 and J is TRBJ2-6; 10 bases agree with TRBD2. The CDR3 totals 21 residues. V shed 0 bases, J shed 1 base, and the junction held 12 bases outside the gene matches. The germline V gene has CDR1 SGHVS and CDR2 FQNEAQ. The chain's CDR3 is CASSLAQASGGGFSGANVLTF. The CDR3 nucleotides read TGTGCCAGCAGCTTAGCGCAGGCTAGCGGGGGCGGATTTTCTGGGGCCAACGTCCTGACTTTC. Complete variable domain (other parts from reference TRBV7-8 and TRBJ2-6): GAGVSQSPRYKVAKRGQDVALRCDPISGHVSLFWYQQALGQGPEFLTYFQNEAQLDKSGLPSDRFFAERPEGSVSTLKIQRTQQEDSAVYLCASSLAQASGGGFSGANVLTFGAGSRLTVL.

This chain connects TRBV27 to TRBJ2-1; the D gene is possibly TRBD2 (5 bases). The CDR3 sequence is 15 residues long. V lost 5 bases and J 0 bases, leaving 11 bases between the germline ends. CDR1 and CDR2 (germline): MNHEY, SMNVEV (reference sequence). In DNA form, the CDR3 reads TGTGCCAGCAGTACCGCGGGCAGCTCCTACAATGAGCAGTTCTTC. This sequence encodes CASSTAGSSYNEQFF.